The T cell receptor beta chain under discussion was sequenced for a study of control samples from healthy donors and cancer patients. This CDR3 comprises 16 residues. The germline gives CDR1 SGHRS, CDR2 YFSETQ. With 1 base clipped from V and 0 bases from J, the junction kept 2 bases outside the gene matches. This clone was counted once. Using immunoSEQ multiplex PCR, the repertoire was profiled, and TCRdb retains in-frame clones only, with some absent. Found here are roughly 20,000 clones, approximately 83% of them singletons; the top ten hold approximately 30%. The receptor was isolated from a man in his sixties with head and neck cancer. Specimen: PBMCs. The chain carries TRBV5-1 and TRBJ1-4; 8 bases fit TRBD1. Written as DNA, the CDR3 is TGCGCCAGCAGCTTGATGGGACAGGCAACTAATGAAAAACTGTTTTTT. This gives the protein CASSLMGQATNEKLFF.